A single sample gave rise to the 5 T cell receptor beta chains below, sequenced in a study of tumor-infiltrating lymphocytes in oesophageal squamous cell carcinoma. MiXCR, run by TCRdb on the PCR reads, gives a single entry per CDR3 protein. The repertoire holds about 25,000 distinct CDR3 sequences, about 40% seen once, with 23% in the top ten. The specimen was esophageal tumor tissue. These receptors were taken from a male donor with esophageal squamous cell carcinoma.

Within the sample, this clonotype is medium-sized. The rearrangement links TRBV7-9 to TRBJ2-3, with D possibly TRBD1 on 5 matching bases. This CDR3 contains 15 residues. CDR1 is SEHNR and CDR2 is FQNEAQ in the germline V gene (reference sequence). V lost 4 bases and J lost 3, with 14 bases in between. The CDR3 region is CASSSWGGATDTQYF. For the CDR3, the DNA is TGTGCCAGCAGCTCTTGGGGCGGAGCAACAGATACGCAGTATTTT.

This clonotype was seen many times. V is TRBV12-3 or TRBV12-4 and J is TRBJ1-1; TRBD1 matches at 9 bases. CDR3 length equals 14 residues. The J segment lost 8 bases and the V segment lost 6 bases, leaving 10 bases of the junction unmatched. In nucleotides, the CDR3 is TGTGCCAGCAGCCTGGGACAGGGAAGGTGGGAAGCTTTCTTT. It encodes CASSLGQGRWEAFF.

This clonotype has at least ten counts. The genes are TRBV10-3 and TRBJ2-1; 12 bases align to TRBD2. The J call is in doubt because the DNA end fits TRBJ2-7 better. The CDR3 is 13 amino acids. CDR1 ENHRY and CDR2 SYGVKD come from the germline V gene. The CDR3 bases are TGTGCCACCGCGGGACTAGCGGGCTACGAGCAGTACTTC. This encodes CATAGLAGYEQYF.

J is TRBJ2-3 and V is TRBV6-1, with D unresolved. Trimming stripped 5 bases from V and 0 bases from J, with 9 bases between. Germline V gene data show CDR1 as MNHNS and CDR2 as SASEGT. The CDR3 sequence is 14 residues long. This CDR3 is CASSKLTSTDTQYF. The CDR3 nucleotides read TGTGCCAGCAGTAAACTAACTAGCACAGATACGCAGTATTTT.

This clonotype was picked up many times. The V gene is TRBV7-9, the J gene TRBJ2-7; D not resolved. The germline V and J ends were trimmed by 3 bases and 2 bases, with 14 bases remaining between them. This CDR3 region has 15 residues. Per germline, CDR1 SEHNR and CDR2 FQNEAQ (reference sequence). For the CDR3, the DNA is TGTGCCAGCAGCTTGAATCAATTGGAACCCTACGAGCAGTACTTC. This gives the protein CASSLNQLEPYEQYF.